The entry below describes one T cell receptor beta chain. This clonotype was seen at least ten times. No cognate antigen has been identified for it. Base qualities were left out, and no much larger clone turns up one base away. This specimen comes from a study of response to subunit inactivated influenza vaccine (dated by TCRdb to 2016 to 2018). Turning to the overall study: To follow how T cells responded to a trivalent subunit inactivated influenza vaccine, the researchers relied on deep quantitative profiling of the T cell receptor repertoire. Study-level results and caveats: The authors proposed that each seasonal influenza vaccination may bring in only a limited number of new T cells.

Between the V and J ends, shortened by 8 bases and 0 bases respectively, the junction contains 10 bases. CDR1 and CDR2, per the germline V gene, are ENHRY and SYGVKD. From the cysteine up to the phenylalanine, the CDR3 has a length of 13 residues. Solely the CDR3 DNA is kept, with 39 bases framed from the first base. The library came from RT-PCR. Sequencer: Illumina HiSeq 2500. TCRdb cleaned the public reads at Q25 with fastp, built clones with MiXCR and kept in-frame beta chains. Rows are combined by CDR3 protein, so each entry shows the most common genes and DNA. The sample table shows more than 450,000 distinct CDR3 sequences, and roughly 12% are seen once. The ten largest clones capture 10% to 13% of the sample.

The source was PBMCs from blood, collected on the day of vaccination. The chain joins TRBV10-3 to TRBJ1-1; tentative D gene TRBD1, with 6 bases matching. The sequence came from a man aged 50 to 60 who received an inactivated influenza vaccine. Donor details come from another sample of the same person, matched by shared clones. The sequenced DNA: TGTGCCATCGGGGGGGCGCTGAACACTGAAGCTTTCTTT. It encodes CAIGGALNTEAFF.